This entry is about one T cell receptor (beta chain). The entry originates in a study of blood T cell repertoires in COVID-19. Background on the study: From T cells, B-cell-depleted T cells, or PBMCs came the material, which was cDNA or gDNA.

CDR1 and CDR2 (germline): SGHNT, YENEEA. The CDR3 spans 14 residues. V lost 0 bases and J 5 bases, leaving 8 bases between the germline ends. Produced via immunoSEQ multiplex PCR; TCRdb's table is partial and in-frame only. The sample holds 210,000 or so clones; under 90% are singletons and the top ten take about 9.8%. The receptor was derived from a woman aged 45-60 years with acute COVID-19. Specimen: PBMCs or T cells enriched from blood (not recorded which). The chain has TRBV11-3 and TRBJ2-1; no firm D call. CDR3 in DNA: TGTGCCAGCAGCTTAGAAGCAGGAAACAATGAGCAGTTCTTC. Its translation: CASSLEAGNNEQFF. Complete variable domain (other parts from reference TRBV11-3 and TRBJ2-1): EAGVVQSPRYKIIEKKQPVAFWCNPISGHNTLYWYLQNLGQGPELLIRYENEEAVDDSQLPKDRFSAERLKGVDSTLKIQPAELGDSAVYLCASSLEAGNNEQFFGPGTRLTVL.